The clone carrying this TCR beta chain was picked up a small number of times. Staining for CD45RO/CCR7/CD25/CD127/CD95/CD27 allowed sorting of CD4+ naive, central memory, regulatory and stem cell-like memory cells. Per germline, CDR1 SGHTA and CDR2 FQGNSA. This CDR3 spans 12 amino acids. V lost 3 bases and J lost 5, with 7 bases in between. The record originates from a study of beta chain features in type 1 diabetes. As for the study in general: The study examined around 99,000,000 sorted cells across all samples.

Expressed TCRB transcripts were sequenced because the entire RNA isolate underwent reverse transcription. TCRdb's table, derived via immunoSEQ multiplex PCR, lists solely in-frame clones and lacks some. Of 620,000 or so clones listed, around 15% are singletons. The sequence was obtained from a man aged 18 to 29 in good health. This chain uses TRBV7-2 with TRBJ2-5, with D possibly TRBD2 on 6 matching bases. The specimen sequenced was naive CD4+ T cells from blood. This CDR3 reads CASSFGGETQYF. The CDR3 DNA reads as TGTGCCAGCAGCTTTGGGGGGGAGACCCAGTACTTC.